This TCR beta chain was sequenced during a study of identical twins. A universal primer binding site was introduced by template switching. The final cDNA contained unique molecular identifiers. One entry per CDR3 protein results from TCRdb running MiXCR on the 5' RACE reads. The sample carries roughly 710,000 distinct CDR3 sequences, roughly 6% recorded once. Points from the study as a whole: Weaker excess sharing between twins was seen in beta out-of-frame sequences. Cross-sectional statistics, not tracking of the same donors, supported the conclusions.

The CDR3 runs 14 residues. Per the germline V gene, CDR1 is SQVTM and CDR2 is ANQGSEA. With 5 bases clipped from V and 4 bases from J, the junction kept 7 bases outside the gene matches. Healthy Caucasians provided all donations. In this sample, this clonotype turned up many times. The antigen remains undetermined. The J gene is TRBJ2-2, the V gene TRBV29-1, with 7 bases that match TRBD2. The sample consisted of naive T cells sorted from blood. The TCR comes from a man aged 18 to 29 in good health. The CDR3 here is CSVKTSPLTGELFF. The CDR3 nucleotides read TGCAGCGTTAAGACTAGCCCCCTCACCGGGGAGCTGTTTTTT.